This record covers a single TCR beta chain. The antigen is unknown. CDR3 length equals 15 residues. Germline V gene sequence: CDR1 SQVTM, CDR2 ANQGSEA. This sample was included in a study of CXCR3-negative and CXCR3-positive naive CD8 T cells. Study details: Across all libraries, TRB reads numbered around 150 million, with about 1.5 +/- 0.3 million in each library.

Whole-study results and caveats: With respect to TRBV-TRBJ usage, naive CXCR3-negative and CXCR3-positive cells were similar; memory differed. Freshly isolated PBMCs were used in most assays, given partial CXCR3 loss after freezing.

5' RACE with UMI labels generated the TRB cDNA libraries. TCRdb re-called the 5' RACE reads, yielding one record per CDR3 amino acid sequence without DNA. The sample totals 45,000 to 55,000 distinct CDR3 sequences. The study sorted every CD8+ T cell subset in triplicate at under 350,000 cells each. Sequencing input: memory CD8+ T cells from blood. This clonotype was sampled from a human donor in good health. Some clones in this sample may be carry-over from other donors' samples. The chain combines TRBV29-1 with TRBJ2-7; checking the TCRdb D call of TRBD2 is not possible without DNA. CDR3 in amino acids: CSFFGWRGASYEQYF.